This paragraph covers one TCR beta chain sequence. Its antigen is currently unknown. The data derive from a study of cytomegalovirus exposure and HLA in healthy donors. Germline CDR1 reads SGHDT; CDR2 reads YYEEEE. This CDR3 contains 14 residues. V was clipped by 0 bases and J by 3 bases, with 10 bases between them. General study results and limits: There were a few CMV-associated chains whose specificity for CMV antigens was confirmed in vitro. In an earlier analysis, about 87% or about 30%: the productive usage of most TCR beta V segments.

The primer mix had 60 Vbeta and 13 Jbeta primers. Data came from immunoSEQ multiplex PCR; TCRdb stores just in-frame clones and leaves some out. The listing records over 100,000 clones. The chain joins TRBV5-6 to TRBJ2-7, with D perhaps matching TRBD2 (6 bases). This clonotype was sampled from a man between 18 and 35 years old in good health and CMV-seronegative. Sample: PBMCs. Here the CDR3 DNA reads TGTGCCAGCAGCTTGGGGGACGGGGGCTACGAGCAGTACTTC. Protein: CASSLGDGGYEQYF. Full variable domain (outside the CDR3, taken from reference TRBV5-6 and TRBJ2-7): DAGVTQSPTHLIKTRGQQVTLRCSPKSGHDTVSWYQQALGQGPQFIFQYYEEEERQRGNFPDRFSGHQFPNYSSELNVNALLLGDSALYLCASSLGDGGYEQYFGPGTRLTVT.